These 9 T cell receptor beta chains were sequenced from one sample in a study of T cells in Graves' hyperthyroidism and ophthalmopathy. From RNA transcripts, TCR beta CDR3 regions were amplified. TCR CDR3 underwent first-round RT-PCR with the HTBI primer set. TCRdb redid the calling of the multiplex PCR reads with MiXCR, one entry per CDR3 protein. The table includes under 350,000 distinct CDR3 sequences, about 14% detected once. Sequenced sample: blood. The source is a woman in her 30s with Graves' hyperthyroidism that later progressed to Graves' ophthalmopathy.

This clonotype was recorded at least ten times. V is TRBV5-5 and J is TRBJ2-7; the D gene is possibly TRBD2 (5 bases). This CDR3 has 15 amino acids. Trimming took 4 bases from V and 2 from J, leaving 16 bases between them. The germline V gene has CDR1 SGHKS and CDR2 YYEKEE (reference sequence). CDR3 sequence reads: CASSPRVGGTYEQYF. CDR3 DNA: TGTGCCAGCAGCCCGCGGGTTGGAGGCACCTACGAGCAGTACTTC.

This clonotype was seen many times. The CDR3 nucleotides are TGTGCCAGCAGTTTTTACGGGACTAGCGGATACAATGAGCAGTTCTTC. Translation gives CASSFYGTSGYNEQFF. The chain recombines TRBV12-3 or TRBV12-4 with TRBJ2-1; TRBD2 aligns across 11 bases. This CDR3 contains 16 residues. V dropped 3 bases and J dropped 4; count of bases not matched to a gene: 5.

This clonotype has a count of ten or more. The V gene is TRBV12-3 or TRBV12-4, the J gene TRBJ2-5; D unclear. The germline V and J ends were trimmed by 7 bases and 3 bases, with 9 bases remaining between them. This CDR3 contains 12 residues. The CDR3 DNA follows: TGTGCCAGCACCCCGGGTGAAGAGACCCAGTACTTC. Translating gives CASTPGEETQYF.

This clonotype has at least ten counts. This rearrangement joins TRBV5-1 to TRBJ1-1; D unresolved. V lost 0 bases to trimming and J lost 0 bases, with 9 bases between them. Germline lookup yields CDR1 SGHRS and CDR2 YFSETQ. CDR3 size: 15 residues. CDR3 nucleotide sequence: TGCGCCAGCAGCTTGGGAGGCAGCATGAACACTGAAGCTTTCTTT. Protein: CASSLGGSMNTEAFF. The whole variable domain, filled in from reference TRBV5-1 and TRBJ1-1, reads KAGVTQTPRYLIKTRGQQVTLSCSPISGHRSVSWYQQTPGQGLQFLFEYFSETQRNKGNFPGRFSGRQFSNSRSEMNVSTLELGDSALYLCASSLGGSMNTEAFFGQGTRLTVV.

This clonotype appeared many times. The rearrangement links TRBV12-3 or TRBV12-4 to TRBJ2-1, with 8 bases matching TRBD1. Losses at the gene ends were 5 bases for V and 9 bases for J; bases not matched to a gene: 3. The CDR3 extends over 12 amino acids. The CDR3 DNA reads TGTGCCAGCAGTCAGGGGGCAGGTGAGCAGTTCTTC. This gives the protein CASSQGAGEQFF.

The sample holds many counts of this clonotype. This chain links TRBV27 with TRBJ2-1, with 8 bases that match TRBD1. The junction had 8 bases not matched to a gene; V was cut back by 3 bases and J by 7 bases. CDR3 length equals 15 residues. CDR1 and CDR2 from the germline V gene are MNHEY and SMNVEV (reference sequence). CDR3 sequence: CASSLLQGANNEQFF. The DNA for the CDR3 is TGTGCCAGCAGTTTGCTCCAGGGGGCTAATAATGAGCAGTTCTTC.

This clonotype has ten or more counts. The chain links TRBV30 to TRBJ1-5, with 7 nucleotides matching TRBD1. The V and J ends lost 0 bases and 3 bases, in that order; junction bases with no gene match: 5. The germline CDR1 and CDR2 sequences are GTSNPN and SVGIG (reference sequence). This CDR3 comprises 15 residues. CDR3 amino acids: CAWSVRQGDNQPQHF. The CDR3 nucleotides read TGTGCCTGGAGTGTACGGCAGGGGGACAATCAGCCCCAGCATTTT.

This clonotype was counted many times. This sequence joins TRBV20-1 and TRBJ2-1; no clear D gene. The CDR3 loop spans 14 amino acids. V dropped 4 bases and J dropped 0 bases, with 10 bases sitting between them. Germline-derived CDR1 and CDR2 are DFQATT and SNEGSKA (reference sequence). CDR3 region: CSATSQSSYNEQFF. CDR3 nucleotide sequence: TGCAGTGCTACCAGCCAGAGCTCCTACAATGAGCAGTTCTTC.

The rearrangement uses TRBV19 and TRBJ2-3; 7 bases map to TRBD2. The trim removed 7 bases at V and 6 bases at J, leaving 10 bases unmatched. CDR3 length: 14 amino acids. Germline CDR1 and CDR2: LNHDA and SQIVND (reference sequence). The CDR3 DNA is TGTGCCAGTACCTGGGGGGGGAGAGAGGATACGCAGTATTTT. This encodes CASTWGGREDTQYF.